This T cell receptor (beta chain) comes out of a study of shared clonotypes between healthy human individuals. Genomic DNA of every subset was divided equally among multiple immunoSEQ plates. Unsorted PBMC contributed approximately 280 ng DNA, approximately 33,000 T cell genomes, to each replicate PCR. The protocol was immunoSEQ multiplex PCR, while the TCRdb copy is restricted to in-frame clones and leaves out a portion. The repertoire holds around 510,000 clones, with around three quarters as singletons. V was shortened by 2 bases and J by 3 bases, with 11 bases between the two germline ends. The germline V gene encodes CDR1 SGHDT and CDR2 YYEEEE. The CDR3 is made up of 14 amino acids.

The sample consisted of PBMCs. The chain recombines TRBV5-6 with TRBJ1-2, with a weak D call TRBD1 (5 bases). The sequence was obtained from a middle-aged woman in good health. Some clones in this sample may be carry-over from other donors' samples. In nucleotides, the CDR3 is TGTGCCAGCAGCTTACCCGGGACCTACTATGGCTACACCTTC. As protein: CASSLPGTYYGYTF.